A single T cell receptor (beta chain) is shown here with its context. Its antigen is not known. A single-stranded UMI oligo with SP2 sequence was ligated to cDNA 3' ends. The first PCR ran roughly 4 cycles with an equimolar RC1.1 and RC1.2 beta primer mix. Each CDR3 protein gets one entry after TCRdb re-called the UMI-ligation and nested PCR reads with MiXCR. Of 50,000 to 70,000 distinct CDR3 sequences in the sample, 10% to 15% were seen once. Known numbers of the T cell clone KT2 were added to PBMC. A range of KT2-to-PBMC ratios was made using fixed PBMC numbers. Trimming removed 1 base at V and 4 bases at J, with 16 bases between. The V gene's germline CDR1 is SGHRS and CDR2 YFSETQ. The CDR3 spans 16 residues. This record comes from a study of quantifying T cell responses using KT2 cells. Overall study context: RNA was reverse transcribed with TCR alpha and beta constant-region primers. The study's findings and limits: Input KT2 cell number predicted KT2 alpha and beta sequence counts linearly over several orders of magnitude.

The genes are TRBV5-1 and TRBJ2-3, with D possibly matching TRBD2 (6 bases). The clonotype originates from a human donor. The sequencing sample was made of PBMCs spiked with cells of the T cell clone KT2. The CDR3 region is CASSLWSSDTADTQYF. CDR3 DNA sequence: TGCGCCAGCAGCTTGTGGTCTAGCGACACGGCAGATACGCAGTATTTT.